This TCR beta chain was found in a study of spatial heterogeneity in lung cancer. Study-wide context: Alpha-chain detections were consistently fewer than beta-chain detections among the sequences.

Only a few counts were recorded for this clonotype. No antigen is known for it. V lost 1 base to trimming and J lost 6 bases, with 13 bases between them. The CDR3 runs 13 residues. Germline values: CDR1 GTSNPN, CDR2 SVGIG (reference sequence). Points from the study as a whole: More often at tumor resection than at routine follow-up, ubiquitous expanded tumor TCRs were detected in the blood.

Every molecule of TCR cDNA had its own unique molecular identifier. TCRdb reanalysed the 5' RACE reads using MiXCR and keeps one entry per CDR3 protein. The repertoire holds some 52,000 distinct CDR3 sequences, with over 5.5% as singletons. Documented time point: sample taken at primary tumor resection. Sequencing covered unsorted whole RNA taken from tumor, nontumor lung or frozen PBMC. 72 TRACERx patients with early, untreated non-small cell lung cancer donated samples. This clonotype originated in a female donor with early-stage non-small cell lung cancer. The sample consisted of PBMCs, taken at surgery. The chain carries TRBV30 and TRBJ2-7, with unresolved D. CDR3 in DNA: TGTGCCTGGAGTGGGCTGTACCCCTCCGAGCAGTACTTC. Residues: CAWSGLYPSEQYF.